What follows are 8 T cell receptor beta chains derived from one specimen sequenced in a study of CD8+ T cells in alopecia areata. Extracted RNA was reverse transcribed, and the resulting cDNA served as sequencing template. Libraries were prepared by immunoSEQ multiplex PCR; TCRdb keeps only in-frame clonotypes and omits some of them. Here the sample spans about 200,000 clones, roughly 56% being singletons. The sequenced sample was CD8+ T cells sorted from blood. The receptors come from a human donor in good health.

This chain uses TRBV27 with TRBJ2-5; a possible D gene is TRBD1 (6 bases). The germline V gene has CDR1 MNHEY and CDR2 SMNVEV (reference sequence). This CDR3 is built from 14 residues. Trimming left V 5 bases short and J 2 bases short, with 12 bases between. For the CDR3, the DNA is TGTGCCAGCAGTCCTCTGGACAGTCAAGAGACCCAGTACTTC. Protein: CASSPLDSQETQYF.

The chain joins TRBV27 to TRBJ2-3, with 7 positions matching TRBD2. The length of the CDR3 is 15 residues. The germline V gene encodes CDR1 MNHEY and CDR2 SMNVEV (reference sequence). Germline trimming cut 4 bases from V and 2 bases from J; bases unmatched to any gene: 6. CDR3 region: CASSSGLVLTDTQYF. As DNA, the CDR3 is TGTGCCAGCAGTTCCGGACTAGTCCTCACAGATACGCAGTATTTT.

This sequence joins TRBV4-1 and TRBJ1-6; 10 positions agree with TRBD1. The germline V gene has CDR1 MGHRA and CDR2 YSYEKL. V trimming: 4 bases; J trimming: 7 bases; junction bases outside the gene matches: 4. The CDR3 is 15 residues long. DNA of the CDR3: TGCGCCAGCAGCCGAGGACAGGGGGAGAATTCACCCCTCCACTTT. Amino acid sequence: CASSRGQGENSPLHF.

This clone was seen a handful of times. This chain links TRBV28 with TRBJ2-5; 8 positions agree with TRBD1. The CDR3 spans 15 residues. Germline CDR1 is MDHEN and CDR2 is SYDVKM. The junction had 7 bases not matched to a gene; V was cut back by 6 bases and J by 1 base. The DNA of the CDR3 is TGTGCCAGCAGGTGGACAGGGACCTCCCAAGAGACCCAGTACTTC. Protein product: CASRWTGTSQETQYF.

The chain recombines TRBV27 with TRBJ2-5, with a weak D call TRBD2 (5 bases). The germline V gene encodes CDR1 MNHEY and CDR2 SMNVEV (reference sequence). The V end lost 5 bases, the J end lost 5 bases, and 15 bases lay between the germline ends. The CDR3 spans 14 residues. The CDR3 DNA reads as TGTGCCAGCAGTCATCATAAGGGAGACGAGACCCAGTACTTC. Its protein is CASSHHKGDETQYF.

The rearrangement uses TRBV7-9 and TRBJ1-5; possible D gene TRBD1, 5 bases. Germline CDR1 reads SEHNR; CDR2 reads FQNEAQ (reference sequence). V dropped 3 bases and J dropped 4 bases, with 13 bases sitting between them. CDR3 length: 15 residues. CDR3 sequence: CASSLQGGGNQPQHF. CDR3 sequence (DNA): TGTGCCAGCAGCTTGCAGGGTGGGGGGAATCAGCCCCAGCATTTT.

This clone was found many times. This rearrangement joins TRBV4-2 to TRBJ2-5; 10 nucleotides align to TRBD2. The CDR3 runs to 16 residues. J gave up 4 bases and V 0 bases, and 5 bases lay outside the gene matches. The germline gives CDR1 LGHNA, CDR2 YNFKEQ. The CDR3 is CASSQDSGGAVETQYF. The CDR3 bases are TGTGCCAGCAGCCAAGACAGCGGGGGGGCGGTAGAGACCCAGTACTTC.

The V gene is TRBV4-1, the J gene TRBJ1-2; D not certain. V shed 4 bases and J shed 8 bases, with 17 bases lying between them. This CDR3 spans 14 amino acids. Per germline, CDR1 MGHRA and CDR2 YSYEKL. CDR3 sequence: CASSPQIALGGYTF. CDR3 DNA sequence: TGCGCCAGCAGCCCTCAAATCGCCCTCGGCGGCTACACCTTC.